This TCR beta chain stems from a study of regulatory T cells in long-lasting Graves disease (dated by TCRdb to 2020 to 2022). The study in broad terms: Persistent Graves' disease was defined as antithyroid drug treatment for over 5 years with persistently positive TSH receptor autoantibodies. Peripheral blood TCR sequencing and RNA sequencing compared persistent Graves' disease patients with newly diagnosed Graves' disease patients. The study was conducted in China and was registered as a clinical trial. TCR sequencing covered some 13 persistent and around 20 newly diagnosed Graves' disease patients, some 33 samples in total. In the clinical cohort, patients with persistent Graves' disease had used antithyroid drugs for an average of around ten years.

Reading the germline V gene gives CDR1 MGHDK and CDR2 SYGVNS. There are 11 amino acids in the CDR3, from cysteine to phenylalanine inclusive. Only the CDR3 DNA is retained, 33 bases long and in frame from the first base. Cut back by 5 bases and 8 bases, the V and J ends lie 9 bases apart. Points the paper makes about the study in general: The small sample size was acknowledged by the authors as a limitation that may reduce accuracy. Compared with newly diagnosed patients, patients with persistent Graves' disease had lower TCR Shannon entropy and fewer highly expanded clones, which suggests clonal expansion. Because the primary lesion, thyroid tissue, could not be accessed, the study looked at peripheral blood alone. Preferential use of TRBV28, TRBJ1-2 and TRBJ2-5 was observed in persistent disease, whereas TRBV20-1 and TRBJ2-1 were favored in newly diagnosed disease. Patients with persistent disease shared more public clonotypes (about 3,000) than newly diagnosed patients did (966). Only the TCR beta chain was sequenced and analyzed.

The label giving this sample's time point can be read as: persistent/refractory GD, antithyroid drugs over 5 years with positive TRAb. For both TCR sequencing and RNA sequencing, RNA was extracted from PBMCs using TRIzol. The diagnosis of Graves' disease was made according to American Thyroid Association guidelines. The patients came from an endocrinology department in Xi'an, China. Each patient gave 9 to 10 milliliters of peripheral blood, collected in an EDTA anticoagulant tube. Ficoll Paque Plus density gradient separation was used to isolate PBMCs, and no further T cell sorting was performed. An Agilent 2100 Bioanalyzer and agarose gel were used to check RNA quality, and a NanoDrop 2000 was used to measure RNA concentration. The library was built by means of multiplex PCR. Instrument used: Illumina HiSeq 4000. To build TCR beta libraries, CDR3 regions were amplified by Arm-PCR using iRepertoire HTBI primers. Before sequencing, the PCR products underwent gel purification. In the original analysis: Across samples, 60 to 75 TRBV and around 15 TRBJ segments were identified and used for gene usage analysis of CDR3 amino acid clonotypes. Filtered high-quality paired reads were merged into contigs using COPE and FqMerger. BLAST was used to align contigs to IMGT TRBV, TRBD and TRBJ reference genes, and CDR3 was defined according to IMGT. Any clonotype with a frequency above 0.1% was classified as a highly expanded clone. Repertoire diversity was measured by Shannon entropy, and V-J evenness by the Gini coefficient. Clonotypes shared by more than one individual were considered public. TCRdb redid the processing of the public reads, applying fastp at Q25 and MiXCR, and retained in-frame beta chains. Identical CDR3 proteins give one entry, which carries the most common genes and DNA. TCRdb's processing, not the study's, gives the V and J calls here. This sample holds 400,000 to 500,000 distinct CDR3 sequences; less than 25% were observed only once. In total, the top ten clones hold over 7.5% of the sample.

This clonotype was seen a handful of times. What this receptor recognizes is not known. No clone much larger than this one lies a single base away; base qualities are absent. The specimen was peripheral blood mononuclear cells (PBMCs), collected when the disease was refractory, from a patient treated with antithyroid drugs. This receptor chain uses TRBV25-1 and TRBJ1-1, with an unclear D gene assignment. The TCR originated in a female donor with Graves disease. The nucleotide sequence reads as follows: TGTGCCAGCAGTCCCGGTAGGGAAGCTTTCTTT. This encodes CASSPGREAFF.